A single T cell receptor beta chain is shown here with its context. The antigen is not known. Germline CDR1 and CDR2: SGHRS and YFSETQ. V was cut by 2 bases and J by 0 bases, with 9 bases left in between. The CDR3 loop spans 15 amino acids. This sample was taken from a study of OX40 agonist ivuxolimab in advanced cancers. Study summary: Administration of intravenous ivuxolimab to patients occurred every 2 weeks at 0.01 to 10 mg/kg.

Measured with immunoSEQ multiplex PCR; TCRdb has only the in-frame clones, and not every one. The table shows more than 45,000 clones, with roughly 77% occurring only once. Study results and caveats: Some of the nonresponding patients also showed low levels of normalized T-cell clonal expansion.

Autoimmune disease history or systemic immunosuppression led to patients being barred. V and J are TRBV5-1 and TRBJ2-1, with D hard to call. The clonotype originates from an adult with an advanced solid tumor such as melanoma, head and neck, liver or kidney cancer. This specimen was CD4+ or CD8+ T cells sorted from blood, taken in a trial of the OX40 agonist ivuxolimab. Here the CDR3 DNA reads TGCGCCAGCAGCTTTGGCGGAAGCTCCTACAATGAGCAGTTCTTC. Translating gives CASSFGGSSYNEQFF.